The clone carrying this TCR beta chain was recorded many times. From the 5' RACE reads, TCRdb called clonotypes with MiXCR, one entry per CDR3 protein. The sample has around 63,000 distinct CDR3 sequences, under 20% seen once. This specimen comes from a study of T cells of healthy individuals. Per the germline V gene, CDR1 is SQVTM and CDR2 is ANQGSEA. The CDR3 totals 14 residues. The V and J ends lost 3 bases and 4 bases respectively, with 13 bases between them. This chain uses TRBV29-1 with TRBJ2-1; D is unresolved. The sequence was collected from a human donor in good health. CDR3 in DNA: TGCAGCGTTGAGGTCAAAACGGTGTACAATGAGCAGTTCTTC. Residues: CSVEVKTVYNEQFF.